This is a list of T cell receptor beta chains from one sample in a study of OX40 agonist ivuxolimab in advanced cancers. Measured with immunoSEQ multiplex PCR; TCRdb has only the in-frame clones, and not every one. The data hold about 82,000 clones, with about nine tenths observed a single time. Source: CD4+ or CD8+ T cells sorted from blood, taken in a trial of the OX40 agonist ivuxolimab. These receptors originate from an adult with an advanced solid tumor such as melanoma, head and neck, liver or kidney cancer. Both conserved end residues are part of each CDR3. Each record gives: D gene, J gene, clone size, V gene, CDR3 protein, CDR3 DNA. D genes are given only for firm matches. Where a row states a size, it is once, few, many or the class of an expanded clone; other rows omit it.

D: .
J: TRBJ1-5
size: few
V: TRBV28
CDR3: CASVPGHRAPQHF
DNA: TGTGCCAGCGTACCGGGACACCGTGCGCCCCAGCATTTT

D: TRBD1
J: TRBJ2-3
size: .
V: TRBV15
CDR3: CATRLQGARTDTQYF
DNA: TGTGCCACGAGACTACAGGGGGCACGCACAGATACGCAGTATTTT

D: .
J: TRBJ2-7
size: .
V: TRBV19
CDR3: CASSVRGAYEQYF
DNA: TGTGCCAGTAGTGTGCGGGGTGCCTACGAGCAGTACTTC

D: TRBD1
J: TRBJ2-5
size: .
V: TRBV2
CDR3: CASSGQGLQETQYF
DNA: TGTGCCAGCAGTGGACAGGGTTTACAAGAGACCCAGTACTTC

D: .
J: TRBJ2-5
size: once
V: TRBV18
CDR3: CASSQRVQGQETQYF
DNA: TGTGCCAGCTCCCAAAGGGTACAGGGCCAAGAGACCCAGTACTTC

D: .
J: TRBJ2-5
size: .
V: TRBV7-7
CDR3: CASSPGTRETQYF
DNA: TGTGCTAGCAGCCCCGGGACAAGGGAGACCCAGTACTTC

D: .
J: TRBJ1-4
size: .
V: TRBV28
CDR3: CASSTQGMKKLFF
DNA: TGTGCCAGCAGCACCCAAGGGATGAAAAAACTGTTTTTT

D: TRBD1
J: TRBJ2-2
size: .
V: TRBV15
CDR3: CATSRDSVAGGSTGELFF
DNA: TGTGCCACCAGCAGAGATAGTGTGGCAGGGGGAAGCACCGGGGAGCTGTTTTTT

D: TRBD2
J: TRBJ2-3
size: .
V: TRBV5-1
CDR3: CASKEGGRGTDTQYF
DNA: TGCGCCAGTAAAGAAGGCGGGAGGGGCACAGATACGCAGTATTTT

D: .
J: TRBJ2-1
size: .
V: TRBV7-9
CDR3: CASSLEGLAREQFF
DNA: TGTGCCAGCAGTCTAGAGGGGCTAGCTAGGGAGCAGTTCTTC

D: TRBD2
J: TRBJ2-1
size: .
V: TRBV5-1
CDR3: CASSLGAGSNEQFF
DNA: TGCGCCAGCAGCTTGGGAGCGGGGTCCAATGAGCAGTTCTTC

D: .
J: TRBJ1-2
size: once
V: TRBV27
CDR3: CASSLLGVRDDNYGYTF
DNA: TGTGCCAGCAGTTTACTCGGCGTTAGGGATGATAACTATGGCTACACCTTC

D: .
J: TRBJ2-1
size: .
V: TRBV5-1
CDR3: CASSLLGINNEQFF
DNA: TGCGCCAGCAGCTTGTTGGGGATTAACAATGAGCAGTTCTTC

D: TRBD2
J: TRBJ2-1
size: .
V: TRBV11-1
CDR3: CASSAGLAVNEQFF
DNA: TGTGCCAGCAGCGCGGGACTAGCGGTGAATGAGCAGTTCTTC

D: TRBD2
J: TRBJ2-3
size: .
V: TRBV10-1
CDR3: CASSESTSGGTDTQYF
DNA: TGCGCCAGCAGTGAGTCGACTAGCGGGGGCACAGATACGCAGTATTTT

D: .
J: TRBJ2-1
size: .
V: TRBV5-4
CDR3: CASSLDQSSYNEQFF
DNA: TGTGCCAGCAGCTTGGATCAGAGCTCCTACAATGAGCAGTTCTTC

D: .
J: TRBJ2-1
size: .
V: TRBV6-1
CDR3: CASSGRDYNEQFF
DNA: TGTGCCAGCAGTGGCAGGGATTACAATGAGCAGTTCTTC

D: .
J: TRBJ2-7
size: few
V: TRBV6-1
CDR3: CASKRWNYEQYF
DNA: TGTGCCAGCAAGAGATGGAACTACGAGCAGTACTTC

D: .
J: TRBJ1-5
size: .
V: TRBV6-5
CDR3: CASSAGLSNQPQHF
DNA: TGTGCCAGCAGTGCGGGGTTAAGCAATCAGCCCCAGCATTTT

D: .
J: TRBJ2-3
size: .
V: TRBV25-1
CDR3: CASSAPGTDTQYF
DNA: TGTGCCAGCAGTGCCCCAGGGACAGATACGCAGTATTTT

D: TRBD2
J: TRBJ2-5
size: .
V: TRBV10-2
CDR3: CASSPGLAGGRETQYF
DNA: TGCGCCAGCAGCCCGGGACTAGCGGGAGGGCGTGAGACCCAGTACTTC

D: .
J: TRBJ1-5
size: .
V: TRBV6-5
CDR3: CASRRQGGSNQPQHF
DNA: TGTGCCAGCAGGCGTCAGGGAGGATCGAATCAGCCCCAGCATTTT

D: TRBD1
J: TRBJ1-2
size: .
V: TRBV27
CDR3: CASSAWTGAGVGYTF
DNA: TGTGCCAGCAGTGCGTGGACAGGGGCGGGGGTTGGCTACACCTTC

D: TRBD1
J: TRBJ2-6
size: few
V: TRBV25-1
CDR3: CASSATGGVSGANVLTF
DNA: TGTGCCAGCAGTGCGACAGGGGGCGTCTCTGGGGCCAACGTCCTGACTTTC

D: .
J: TRBJ1-1
size: .
V: TRBV7-9
CDR3: CASSLWENTEAFF
DNA: TGTGCCAGCAGCTTATGGGAGAACACTGAAGCTTTCTTT

D: TRBD1
J: TRBJ1-5
size: .
V: TRBV19
CDR3: CASRSTGSYSNQPQHF
DNA: TGTGCCAGTAGATCGACAGGGTCCTATAGCAATCAGCCCCAGCATTTT

D: TRBD1
J: TRBJ2-7
size: .
V: TRBV18
CDR3: CASSGGGQGNLEQYF
DNA: TGTGCCAGCTCTGGGGGGGGACAGGGAAACCTCGAGCAGTACTTC

D: .
J: TRBJ1-2
size: .
V: TRBV6-1
CDR3: CASRVDSDYGYTF
DNA: TGTGCCAGCAGGGTGGACAGCGACTATGGCTACACCTTC

D: TRBD1
J: TRBJ2-3
size: .
V: TRBV10-1
CDR3: CASSEQGVDTQYF
DNA: TGCGCCAGCAGTGAGCAGGGGGTAGATACGCAGTATTTT

D: .
J: TRBJ1-5
size: .
V: TRBV6-4
CDR3: CASSDPCYCNQPQHF
DNA: TGTGCCAGCAGTGACCCTTGTTATTGCAATCAGCCCCAGCATTTT

D: .
J: TRBJ2-5
size: .
V: TRBV30
CDR3: CAWRGVGETQYF
DNA: TGTGCCTGGAGGGGGGTGGGAGAGACCCAGTACTTC

D: .
J: TRBJ2-4
size: .
V: TRBV11-1
CDR3: CASSLGPGVDIQYF
DNA: TGTGCCAGCAGCTTGGGACCAGGGGTGGACATTCAGTACTTC

D: .
J: TRBJ1-2
size: .
V: TRBV5-1
CDR3: CASSPGRVNYGYTF
DNA: TGCGCCAGCAGCCCCGGAAGAGTTAACTATGGCTACACCTTC

D: .
J: TRBJ2-7
size: .
V: TRBV12-1
CDR3: CASSPTGFQYF
DNA: TGTGCCAGCAGCCCCACCGGTTTTCAGTACTTC

D: .
J: TRBJ2-5
size: .
V: TRBV18
CDR3: CASSQRAAGETQYF
DNA: TGTGCCAGCTCACAACGGGCTGCTGGAGAGACCCAGTACTTC

D: .
J: TRBJ2-3
size: .
V: TRBV5-1
CDR3: CASSSGSHTDTQYF
DNA: TGCGCCAGCAGCTCGGGCAGTCACACAGATACGCAGTATTTT

D: .
J: TRBJ2-1
size: once
V: TRBV5-1
CDR3: CASSGTSAWDEQFF
DNA: TGCGCCAGCAGCGGGACATCAGCCTGGGATGAGCAGTTCTTC

D: TRBD1
J: TRBJ2-5
size: .
V: TRBV11-2
CDR3: CASSLAPGQYETQYF
DNA: TGTGCCAGCAGCTTAGCCCCGGGACAGTACGAGACCCAGTACTTC

D: .
J: TRBJ1-5
size: .
V: TRBV10-3
CDR3: CAITLSGSSTDTQHF
DNA: TGTGCCATCACCCTCAGCGGGAGCAGCACAGATACGCAGCATTTT

D: TRBD2
J: TRBJ2-3
size: .
V: TRBV2
CDR3: CASSERLAGDTQYF
DNA: TGTGCCAGCAGTGAAAGGCTAGCGGGAGATACGCAGTATTTT